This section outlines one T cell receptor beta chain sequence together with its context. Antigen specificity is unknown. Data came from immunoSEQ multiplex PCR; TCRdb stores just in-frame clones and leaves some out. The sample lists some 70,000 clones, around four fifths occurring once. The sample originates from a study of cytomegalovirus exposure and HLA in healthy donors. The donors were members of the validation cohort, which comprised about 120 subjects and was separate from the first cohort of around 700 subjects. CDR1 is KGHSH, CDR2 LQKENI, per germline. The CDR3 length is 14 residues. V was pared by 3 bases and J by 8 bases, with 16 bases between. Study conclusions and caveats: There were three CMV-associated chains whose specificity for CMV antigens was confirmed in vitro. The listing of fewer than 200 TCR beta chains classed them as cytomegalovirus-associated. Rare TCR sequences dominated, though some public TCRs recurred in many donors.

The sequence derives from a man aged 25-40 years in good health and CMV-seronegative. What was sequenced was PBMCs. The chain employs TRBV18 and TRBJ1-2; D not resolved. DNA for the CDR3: TGTGCCAGCTCACCGGAGGAGTCCCCCTTCGGCTACACCTTC. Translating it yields CASSPEESPFGYTF.